Each of the 12 T cell receptor beta chains below was sequenced from the same sample in a study of blood T cell repertoires in COVID-19. Assay: immunoSEQ multiplex PCR; the TCRdb copy retains only in-frame clones and omits some. Counted here are around 450,000 clones, 85% to 90% occurring once; the ten biggest clones make up about 4.3%. Sequencing used peripheral blood. The receptors shown here come from a young woman with acute or convalescent COVID-19.

The chain combines TRBV6-4 with TRBJ2-5, with TRBD2 identical over 9 bases. The CDR3 sequence is 15 residues long. Germline V gene lookup returns CDR1 MRHNA and CDR2 SNTAGT. The J segment lost 1 base and the V segment lost 4 bases, leaving 4 bases of the junction unmatched. The CDR3 region is CASSGSSGVQETQYF. The CDR3 DNA reads TGTGCCAGCAGTGGCTCTAGCGGGGTCCAAGAGACCCAGTACTTC.

The J gene is TRBJ2-2, the V gene TRBV7-8, with 9 bases lining up with TRBD1. Trimming took 6 bases from V and 4 from J; bases not matched to a gene: 3. Germline V lookup: CDR1 SGHVS, CDR2 FQNEAQ. The CDR3 runs to 14 residues. The chain's CDR3 is CASRDRGGTGELFF. The CDR3, as DNA: TGTGCCAGCAGGGACAGGGGCGGCACCGGGGAGCTGTTTTTT.

The V call is TRBV18, the J call TRBJ2-7; 12 bases are shared with TRBD1. CDR3 length: 15 residues. Unmatched junction bases numbered 8, after V lost 4 bases and J lost 7 bases. Germline values: CDR1 KGHSH, CDR2 LQKENI. The CDR3 nucleotides read TGTGCCAGCTCACACCCGGGACAGGGGGCAGGGGAGCAGTACTTC. Its protein product is CASSHPGQGAGEQYF.

V is TRBV29-1 and J is TRBJ1-1; D not resolved. The V and J ends lost 3 bases and 4 bases respectively, with 12 bases between them. The length of the CDR3 is 13 residues. Germline V gene lookup returns CDR1 SQVTM and CDR2 ANQGSEA. As DNA, the CDR3 is TGCAGCGTTGATTTAGGTAGGAGCACTGAAGCTTTCTTT. Its protein product is CSVDLGRSTEAFF.

The chain carries TRBV29-1 and TRBJ1-5; D is possibly TRBD1 (5 bases). The germline CDR1 and CDR2 sequences are SQVTM and ANQGSEA. Trimming cost V 3 bases and J 5 bases, with 11 bases left between them. There are 13 residues in the CDR3. The CDR3 here is CSVDQGEDQPQHF. CDR3 bases: TGCAGCGTTGACCAGGGTGAGGATCAGCCCCAGCATTTT.

J is TRBJ1-1 and V is TRBV6-5; D may be TRBD1 (6 bases). The CDR3 loop spans 11 amino acids. CDR1 is MNHEY and CDR2 is SVGAGI in the germline V gene. The CDR3 bases are TGTGCTTCGAGGGGGGGGACTGAAGCTTTCTTT. It encodes CASRGGTEAFF.

This clone showed up just a few times. The chain is built from TRBV5-1 and TRBJ2-7; D not resolved. CDR3 size: 11 residues. Per the germline V gene, CDR1 is SGHRS and CDR2 is YFSETQ. Trimming cost V 0 bases and J 6 bases, with 4 bases left between them. The CDR3 region is CASSLAGEQYF. The CDR3 DNA sequence: TGCGCCAGCAGCTTGGCAGGCGAGCAGTACTTC.

The genes are TRBV14 and TRBJ2-3; TRBD1 aligns across 7 bases. This CDR3 spans 16 amino acids. Looked up from germline, CDR1 is SGHDN and CDR2 is FVKESK. V lost 1 base, J lost 2 bases, and 6 bases stayed unmatched. The CDR3 here is CASSQVTGTTTDTQYF. The CDR3, as DNA: TGTGCCAGCAGCCAAGTGACAGGGACCACCACAGATACGCAGTATTTT. Based on the CDR3 plus reference TRBV14 and TRBJ2-3, the full variable domain is EAGVTQFPSHSVIEKGQTVTLRCDPISGHDNLYWYRRVMGKEIKFLLHFVKESKQDESGMPNNRFLAERTGGTYSTLKVQPAELEDSGVYFCASSQVTGTTTDTQYFGPGTRLTVL.

The chain links TRBV20-1 to TRBJ2-1; perhaps TRBD1 as D (6 bases). The germline gives CDR1 DFQATT, CDR2 SNEGSKA (reference sequence). Trimming stripped 3 bases from V and 8 bases from J, with 11 bases between. The CDR3 spans 12 residues. The CDR3 spells CSASRSGDEQFF. The CDR3 nucleotides are TGCAGTGCTAGTAGGTCAGGGGATGAGCAGTTCTTC.

The chain is built from TRBV9 and TRBJ2-2, with unresolved D. This CDR3 is built from 12 residues. Germline CDR1 is SGDLS and CDR2 is YYNGEE. The ends were cut back, 0 bases at V and 7 bases at J, with 4 bases in the middle. In nucleotides, the CDR3 is TGTGCCAGCAGCGTAGGGCTCGGGGAGCTGTTTTTT. Translation: CASSVGLGELFF.

The chain couples TRBV6-1 to TRBJ2-5; D remains ambiguous. CDR3 length equals 14 residues. V lost 2 bases, J lost 3 bases, and 10 bases lay in between. Germline-derived CDR1 and CDR2 are MNHNS and SASEGT. DNA of the CDR3: TGTGCCAGCAGTGAATATGTTTATGAAGAGACCCAGTACTTC. Translated, it gives CASSEYVYEETQYF.

The chain is built from TRBV2 and TRBJ2-5; 8 bases line up with TRBD2. The CDR3 runs to 15 residues. The J segment lost 4 bases and the V segment lost 7 bases, leaving 11 bases of the junction unmatched. Germline lookup yields CDR1 SNHLY and CDR2 FYNNEI. The CDR3 DNA reads as TGTGCCAGCAAACCCGCGGGACTAGGAGGAGAGACCCAGTACTTC. Amino acids: CASKPAGLGGETQYF.